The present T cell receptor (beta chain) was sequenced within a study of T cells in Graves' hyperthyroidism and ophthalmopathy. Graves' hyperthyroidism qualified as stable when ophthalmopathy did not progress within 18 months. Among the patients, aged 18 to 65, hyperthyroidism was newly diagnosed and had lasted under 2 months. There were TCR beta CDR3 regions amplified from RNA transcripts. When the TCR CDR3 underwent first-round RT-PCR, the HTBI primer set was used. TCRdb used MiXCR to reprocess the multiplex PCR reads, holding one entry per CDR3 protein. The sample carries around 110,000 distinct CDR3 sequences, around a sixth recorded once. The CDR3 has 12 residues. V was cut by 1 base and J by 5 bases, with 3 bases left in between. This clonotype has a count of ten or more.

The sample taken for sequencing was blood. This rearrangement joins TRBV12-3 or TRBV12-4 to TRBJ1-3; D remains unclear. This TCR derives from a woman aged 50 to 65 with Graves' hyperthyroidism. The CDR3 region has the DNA TGTGCCAGCAGTTTAGTCCGAAACACCATATATTTT. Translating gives CASSLVRNTIYF.